This TCR beta chain was documented in a study of blood T cell repertoires in COVID-19. Enrolment of Seattle patients took place during active infection, and they were followed longitudinally. How the authors handled the data: The authors estimated nucleated cell counts from reference gene primer amplification. Data came from immunoSEQ multiplex PCR; TCRdb stores just in-frame clones and leaves some out. V, J and clone size were drawn from that table, and D and trimming were deduced from the DNA. Altogether a few hundred thousand clones are present, roughly 87% being singletons, with the ten largest covering roughly 3.9%. In the case of this clone: The sample carries other DNA sequences with the same CDR3.

The sequencing input was peripheral blood. This TCR derives from a woman in her sixties or seventies with COVID-19, enrolled during active disease.

CDR3 amino acids: CASSPTVNTEAFF. The CDR3 bases are TGTGCCAGCTCACCGACAGTGAACACTGAAGCTTTCTTT. The chain has TRBV18 and TRBJ1-1; D may be TRBD1 (5 bases). The germline gives CDR1 KGHSH, CDR2 LQKENI. The CDR3 extends over 13 amino acids. V lost 3 bases, J lost 0 bases, and 5 bases lay in between.